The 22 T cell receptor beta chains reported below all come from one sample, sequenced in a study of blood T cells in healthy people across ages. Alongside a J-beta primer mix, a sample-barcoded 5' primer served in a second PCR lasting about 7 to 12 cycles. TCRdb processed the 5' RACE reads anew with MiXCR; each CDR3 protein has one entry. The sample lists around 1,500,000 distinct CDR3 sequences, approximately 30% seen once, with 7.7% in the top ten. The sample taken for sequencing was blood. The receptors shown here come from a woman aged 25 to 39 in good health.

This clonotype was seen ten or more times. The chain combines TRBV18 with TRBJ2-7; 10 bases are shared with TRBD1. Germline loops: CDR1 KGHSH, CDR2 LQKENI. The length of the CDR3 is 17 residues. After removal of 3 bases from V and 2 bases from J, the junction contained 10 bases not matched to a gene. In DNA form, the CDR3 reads TGTGCCAGCTCACCTTGGCCAACGGGACAGGGGACCTACGAGCAGTACTTC. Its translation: CASSPWPTGQGTYEQYF.

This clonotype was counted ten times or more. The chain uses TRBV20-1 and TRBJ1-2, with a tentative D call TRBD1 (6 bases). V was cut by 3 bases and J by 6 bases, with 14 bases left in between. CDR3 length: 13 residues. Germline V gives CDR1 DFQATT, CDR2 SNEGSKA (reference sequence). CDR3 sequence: CSASEGVRNGYTF. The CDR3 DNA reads TGCAGTGCTAGTGAGGGGGTTCGCAATGGCTACACCTTC.

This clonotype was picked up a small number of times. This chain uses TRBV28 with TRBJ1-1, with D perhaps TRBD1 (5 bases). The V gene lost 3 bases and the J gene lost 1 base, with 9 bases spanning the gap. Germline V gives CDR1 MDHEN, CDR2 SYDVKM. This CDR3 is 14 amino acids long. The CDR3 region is CASSLGTRNTEAFF. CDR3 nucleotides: TGTGCCAGCAGTTTGGGGACTAGGAACACTGAAGCTTTCTTT.

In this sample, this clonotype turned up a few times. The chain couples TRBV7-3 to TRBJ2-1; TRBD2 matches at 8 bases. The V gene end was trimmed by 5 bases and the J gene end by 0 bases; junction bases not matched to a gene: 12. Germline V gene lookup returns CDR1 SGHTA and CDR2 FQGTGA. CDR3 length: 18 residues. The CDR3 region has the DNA TGTGCCAGCAGCACCGGAGCGGGGGCCGCGAGCTCCTACAATGAGCAGTTCTTC. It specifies CASSTGAGAASSYNEQFF.

The CDR3 DNA sequence: TGTGCCAGCAGTTACTCCGGCCAGGGGGCAGTTGGCTACACCTTC. This codes for CASSYSGQGAVGYTF. This rearrangement joins TRBV6-5 to TRBJ1-2; TRBD1 aligns across 8 bases. Germline V gives CDR1 MNHEY, CDR2 SVGAGI. With 0 bases clipped from V and 7 bases from J, the junction kept 7 bases outside the gene matches. The CDR3 consists of 15 residues.

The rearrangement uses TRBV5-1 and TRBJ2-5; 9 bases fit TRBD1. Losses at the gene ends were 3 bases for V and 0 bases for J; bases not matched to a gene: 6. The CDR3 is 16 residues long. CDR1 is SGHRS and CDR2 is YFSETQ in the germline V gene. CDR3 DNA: TGCGCCAGCAGCTCACAGGGGGCGGCGTACCAAGAGACCCAGTACTTC. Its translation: CASSSQGAAYQETQYF. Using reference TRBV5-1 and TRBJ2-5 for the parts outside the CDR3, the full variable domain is KAGVTQTPRYLIKTRGQQVTLSCSPISGHRSVSWYQQTPGQGLQFLFEYFSETQRNKGNFPGRFSGRQFSNSRSEMNVSTLELGDSALYLCASSSQGAAYQETQYFGPGTRLLVL.

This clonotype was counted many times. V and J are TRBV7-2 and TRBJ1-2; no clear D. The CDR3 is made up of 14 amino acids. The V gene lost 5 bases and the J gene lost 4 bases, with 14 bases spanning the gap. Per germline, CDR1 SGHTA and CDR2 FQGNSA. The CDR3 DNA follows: TGTGCCAGCAGCCCGCAGGCCGTCCTCTATGGCTACACCTTC. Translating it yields CASSPQAVLYGYTF.

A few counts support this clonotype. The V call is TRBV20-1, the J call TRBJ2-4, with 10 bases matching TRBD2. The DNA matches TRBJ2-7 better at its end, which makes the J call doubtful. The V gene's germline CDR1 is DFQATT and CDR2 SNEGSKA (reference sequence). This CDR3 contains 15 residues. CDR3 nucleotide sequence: TGCAGTGCTAGAAGCGGGGGGGCCAAGATGGGCGAGCAGTACTTC. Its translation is CSARSGGAKMGEQYF.

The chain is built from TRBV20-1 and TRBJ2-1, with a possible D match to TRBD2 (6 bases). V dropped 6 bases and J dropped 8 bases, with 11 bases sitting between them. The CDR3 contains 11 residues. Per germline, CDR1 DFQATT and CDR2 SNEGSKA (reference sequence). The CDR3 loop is CSAKTSYEQFF. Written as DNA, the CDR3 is TGCAGTGCCAAGACTAGTTATGAGCAGTTCTTC.

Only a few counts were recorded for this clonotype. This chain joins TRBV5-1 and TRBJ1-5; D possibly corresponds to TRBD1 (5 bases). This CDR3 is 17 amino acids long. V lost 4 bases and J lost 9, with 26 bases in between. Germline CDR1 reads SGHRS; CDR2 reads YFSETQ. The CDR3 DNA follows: TGCGCCAGCAGCCCGGGGGAAACCGGGACTAGTACGTGGCCCCAGCATTTT. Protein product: CASSPGETGTSTWPQHF.

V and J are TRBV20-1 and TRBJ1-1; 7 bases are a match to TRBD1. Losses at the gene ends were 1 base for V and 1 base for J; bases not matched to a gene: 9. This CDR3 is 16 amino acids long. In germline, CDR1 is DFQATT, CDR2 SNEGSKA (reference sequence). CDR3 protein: CSARAGGEEENTEAFF. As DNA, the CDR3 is TGCAGTGCTAGAGCAGGGGGGGAAGAGGAGAACACTGAAGCTTTCTTT.

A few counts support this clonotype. The CDR3 sequence: CSVGDSFNEQFF. The DNA of the CDR3 is TGCAGCGTCGGGGACTCGTTCAATGAGCAGTTCTTC. The J gene is TRBJ2-1, the V gene TRBV29-1; TRBD2 might be the D (6 bases). Between the trimmed V and J ends, which lost 6 bases and 6 bases, there was a span of 12 bases. Germline V lookup: CDR1 SQVTM, CDR2 ANQGSEA. The CDR3 is 12 amino acids.

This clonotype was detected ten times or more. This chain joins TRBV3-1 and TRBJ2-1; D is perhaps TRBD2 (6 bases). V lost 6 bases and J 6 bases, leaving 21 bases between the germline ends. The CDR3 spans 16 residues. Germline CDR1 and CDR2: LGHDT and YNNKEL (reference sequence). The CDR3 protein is CASSPQTSGVSNEQFF. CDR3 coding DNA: TGTGCCAGCAGTCCCCAGACTAGTGGGGTGAGCAATGAGCAGTTCTTC.

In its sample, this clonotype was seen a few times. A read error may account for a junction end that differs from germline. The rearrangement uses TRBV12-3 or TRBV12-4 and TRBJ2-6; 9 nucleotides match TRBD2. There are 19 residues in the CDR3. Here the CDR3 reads CAGSLGFGGGAPGANVLTF. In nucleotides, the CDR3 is TGTGCCGGCAGTTTAGGTTTCGGCGGGGGGGCCCCTGGGGCCAACGTCCTGACTTTC.

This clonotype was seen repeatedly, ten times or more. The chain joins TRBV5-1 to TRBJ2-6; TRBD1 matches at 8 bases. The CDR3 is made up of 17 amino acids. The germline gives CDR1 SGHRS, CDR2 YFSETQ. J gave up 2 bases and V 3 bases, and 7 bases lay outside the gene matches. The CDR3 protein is CASSYRGSVAGANVLTF. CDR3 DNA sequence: TGCGCCAGCAGCTACAGGGGGTCAGTTGCTGGGGCCAACGTCCTGACTTTC.

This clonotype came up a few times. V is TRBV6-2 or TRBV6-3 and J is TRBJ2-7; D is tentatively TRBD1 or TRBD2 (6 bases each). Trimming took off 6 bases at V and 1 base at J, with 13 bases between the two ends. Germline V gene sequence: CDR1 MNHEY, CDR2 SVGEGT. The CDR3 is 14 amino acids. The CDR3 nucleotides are TGTGCCAGCAGGCAGGGGACTTATTCCTACGAGCAGTACTTC. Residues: CASRQGTYSYEQYF.

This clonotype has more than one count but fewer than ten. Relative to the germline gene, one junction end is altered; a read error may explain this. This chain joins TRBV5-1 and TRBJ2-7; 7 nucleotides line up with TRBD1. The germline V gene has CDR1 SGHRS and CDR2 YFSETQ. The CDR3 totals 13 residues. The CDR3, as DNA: TGCACCAGCAGCCCAGGGACAGCTTACGAGCAGTACTTC. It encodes CTSSPGTAYEQYF.

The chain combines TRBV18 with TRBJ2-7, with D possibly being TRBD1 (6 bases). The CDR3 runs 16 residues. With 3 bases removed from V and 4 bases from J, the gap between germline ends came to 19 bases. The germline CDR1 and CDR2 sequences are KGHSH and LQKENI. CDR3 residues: CASSPGGTGDNYEQYF. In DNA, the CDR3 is TGTGCCAGCTCACCTGGTGGGACCGGGGACAATTACGAGCAGTACTTC. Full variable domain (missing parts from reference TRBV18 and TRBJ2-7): NAGVMQNPRHLVRRRGQEARLRCSPMKGHSHVYWYRQLPEEGLKFMVYLQKENIIDESGMPKERFSAEFPKEGPSILRIQQVVRGDSAAYFCASSPGGTGDNYEQYFGPGTRLTVT.

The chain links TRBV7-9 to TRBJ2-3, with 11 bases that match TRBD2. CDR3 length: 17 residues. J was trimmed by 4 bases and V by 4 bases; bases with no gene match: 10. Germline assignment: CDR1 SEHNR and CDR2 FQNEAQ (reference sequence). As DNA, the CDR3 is TGTGCCAGCAGCTCCCTCGGTGCTAGCGGGGGGTCAGATACGCAGTATTTT. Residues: CASSSLGASGGSDTQYF.

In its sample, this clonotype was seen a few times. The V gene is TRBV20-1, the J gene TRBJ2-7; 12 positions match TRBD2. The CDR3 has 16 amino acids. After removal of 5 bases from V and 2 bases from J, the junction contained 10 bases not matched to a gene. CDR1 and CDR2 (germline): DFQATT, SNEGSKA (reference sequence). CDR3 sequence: CSAPSALAGGTYEQYF. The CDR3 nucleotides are TGCAGTGCTCCGAGCGCACTAGCGGGAGGCACCTACGAGCAGTACTTC.

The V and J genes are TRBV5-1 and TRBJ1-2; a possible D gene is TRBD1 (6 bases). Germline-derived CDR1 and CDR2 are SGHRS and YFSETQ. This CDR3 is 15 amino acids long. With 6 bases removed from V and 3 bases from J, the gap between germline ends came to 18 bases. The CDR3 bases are TGCGCCAGCACCCCCTGGGCGGGGGCAGACTATGGCTACACCTTC. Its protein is CASTPWAGADYGYTF.

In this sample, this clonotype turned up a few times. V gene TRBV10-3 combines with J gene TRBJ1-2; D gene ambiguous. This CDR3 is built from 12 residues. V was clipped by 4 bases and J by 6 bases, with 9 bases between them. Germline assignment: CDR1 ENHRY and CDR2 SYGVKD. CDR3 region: CAISGGRHGYTF. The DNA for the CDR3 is TGTGCCATCAGTGGAGGCAGACATGGCTACACCTTC.